This entry lists 5 T cell receptor beta chains sequenced from one sample in a study of shared clonotypes between healthy human individuals. CD45RO-negative, CCR7-selected cells formed the naive CD8 fraction, which excluded terminally differentiated effector memory CD45RA+ cells. TCRdb keeps only in-frame clones here, not all; method: immunoSEQ multiplex PCR. The data show hundreds of thousands of clones, around 95% seen once. The sample taken for sequencing was naive CD8+ T cells sorted from blood. These receptors came from a woman aged 30 to 39 in good health.

CDR3 bases: TGTGCCAGCGGCTTAGGAAGGTCAGATACGCAGTATTTT. Its translation is CASGLGRSDTQYF. The rearrangement links TRBV27 to TRBJ2-3; D is unresolved. CDR3 length: 13 residues. Trimming stripped 8 bases from V and 4 bases from J, with 13 bases between. CDR1 and CDR2 from the germline V gene are MNHEY and SMNVEV (reference sequence).

This clone was recorded a few times. V is TRBV4-2 and J is TRBJ2-7, with a weak D call TRBD2 (6 bases). CDR1 and CDR2 from the germline V gene are LGHNA and YNFKEQ. The CDR3 is 13 amino acids. The V and J ends lost 5 bases and 5 bases respectively, with 13 bases between them. This CDR3 is CASSGGGVNEQYF. The DNA for the CDR3 is TGTGCCAGCAGCGGGGGAGGTGTAAACGAGCAGTACTTC.

The count of this clone is one. The same CDR3 also results from other DNA sequences found in this sample. This chain joins TRBV19 and TRBJ2-1, with D hard to call. This CDR3 contains 15 residues. V lost 3 bases and J 1 base, leaving 10 bases between the germline ends. CDR1 LNHDA and CDR2 SQIVND come from the germline V gene (reference sequence). The CDR3 region is CASSIVPGSYNEQFF. CDR3 DNA sequence: TGTGCCAGTAGTATTGTCCCCGGGTCCTACAATGAGCAGTTCTTC.

This chain connects TRBV6-6 to TRBJ2-1; the match to TRBD2 covers 10 bases. The CDR3 runs to 14 residues. The germline V gene encodes CDR1 MNHNY and CDR2 SVGAGI (reference sequence). V lost 2 bases to trimming and J lost 7 bases; unmatched junction nucleotides: 2. CDR3: CASSYGLAENEQFF. The CDR3 DNA is TGTGCCAGCAGTTACGGACTAGCGGAGAATGAGCAGTTCTTC.

This chain connects TRBV5-7 to TRBJ1-5; D uncertain. TRBV5-7 has ORF status, its function being uncertain. Trimming took off 0 bases at V and 4 bases at J, with 2 bases between the two ends. The CDR3 runs to 12 residues. CDR3 sequence reads: CASSLVNQPQHF. CDR3 bases: TGTGCCAGCAGCTTGGTTAATCAGCCCCAGCATTTT.